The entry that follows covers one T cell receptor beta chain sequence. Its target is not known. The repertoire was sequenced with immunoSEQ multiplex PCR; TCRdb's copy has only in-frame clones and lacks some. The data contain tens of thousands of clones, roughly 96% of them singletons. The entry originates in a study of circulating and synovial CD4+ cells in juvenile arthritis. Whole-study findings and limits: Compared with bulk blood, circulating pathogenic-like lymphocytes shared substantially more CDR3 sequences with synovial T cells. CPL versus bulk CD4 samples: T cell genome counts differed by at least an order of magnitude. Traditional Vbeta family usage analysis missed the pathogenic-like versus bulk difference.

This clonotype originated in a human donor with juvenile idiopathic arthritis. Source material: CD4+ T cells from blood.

The CDR3 loop is CASSLEAGLNGYTF. In DNA, the CDR3 is TGTGCCAGCAGCTTAGAGGCAGGATTAAATGGCTACACCTTC. The chain uses TRBV11-2 and TRBJ1-2; D not resolved. The CDR3 runs 14 residues. Germline-derived CDR1 and CDR2 are SGHAT and FQNNGV. Trimming stripped 0 bases from V and 6 bases from J, with 11 bases between.